This T cell receptor beta chain was sequenced for a study of OX40 agonist ivuxolimab in advanced cancers. Assay used: immunoSEQ multiplex PCR; TCRdb lists only in-frame clones, some missing. The sample lists around 92,000 clones, more than 80% occurring once. The study, taken as a whole, reports: On average, CD8+ T cells showed a greater number of expanded clones than CD4+.

Note on this clone: Its target is unknown.

The V and J ends lost 7 bases and 7 bases respectively, with 14 bases between them. CDR3 size: 14 residues. Germline CDR1 reads WNHNN; CDR2 reads SYGVQD (reference sequence). Sampled blood was obtained at baseline, cycle 4 day 1, and cycle 7 day 1. The receptor was isolated from an adult with an advanced solid tumor such as melanoma, head and neck, liver or kidney cancer. The gene calls are TRBV10-1 and TRBJ1-6; D possibly corresponds to TRBD1 (6 bases). Sequenced material: CD4+ or CD8+ T cells sorted from blood, taken in a trial of the OX40 agonist ivuxolimab. CDR3 in amino acids: CASTQDSRNSPLHF. The CDR3, as DNA: TGCGCCAGCACCCAGGACAGCCGGAATTCACCCCTCCACTTT.